This T cell receptor (beta chain) was documented in a study of blood T cell repertoires in COVID-19. In the study overall: The study drew acute and convalescent COVID-19 samples from the United States, Italy and Spain.

Authors' processing steps: Reference gene primer amplification gave nucleated cell count estimates. Sequencing used immunoSEQ multiplex PCR; TCRdb keeps in-frame clones, though not all of them. For V, J and clone size, that table is used; D and trimming come from the DNA. The sample consists of about 210,000 clones, around 83% of them appearing once. From germline, CDR1 is SQVTM and CDR2 ANQGSEA. Between the trimmed V and J ends, which lost 5 bases and 5 bases, there was a span of 13 bases. CDR3 length equals 13 residues. The specimen was peripheral blood. This TCR came from a woman aged 50 to 60 with acute or convalescent COVID-19. The chain uses TRBV29-1 and TRBJ2-4, with D possibly matching TRBD1 (5 bases). CDR3 bases: TGCAGCGTTAGGGGTTCCAAAGAAAACATTCAGTACTTC. This codes for CSVRGSKENIQYF.